This T cell receptor beta chain was retrieved from a study of T cell repertoires and leukemia-associated antigens (dated by TCRdb to the late 2010s). With respect to the entire study: Roughly 16.1 million effective reads were obtained overall, with each sample giving about 5.1 to 6.6 million read pairs and roughly 3 to 5.0 million effective reads. In vitro peptide stimulation of healthy T cells was used with the aim of identifying the antigen recognized by a TCR Vbeta21 clone previously found in CML patients.

Results and caveats for the whole study, not just this receptor: No significant differences among the four groups were observed in the numbers of Vbeta genes (about 54), Jbeta genes (over twelve), VDJ rearrangements, or unique CDR3s. Direct testing of the expanded clones' antigen specificity and function was not done, and further investigation was required.

As a first step, the CD3+ T cells were left to rest overnight in RPMI 1640 lacking fetal bovine serum, at approximately 2.7 million cells/mL. MACS immunomagnetic beads were used according to the manufacturer's instructions to isolate CD3+ T cells from PBMCs. This clonotype qualifies as medium-sized (0.01 to 0.1%). Its binding antigen is unknown. Within one base of it there is no much larger clone, and no base qualities were kept. Total RNA was extracted from the cultured T cells using TRIzol reagent. 5' rapid amplification of cDNA ends (5'RACE) was used to amplify TCRbeta libraries from RNA. Library concentration and integrity were checked with Qubit, an Agilent instrument, and quantitative PCR before sequencing. A commercial service provider sequenced the qualified libraries on Illumina HiSeq or MiSeq. The original pipeline was this. MiXCR version 1.8.2 was used to identify TCR sequences in each sample. To qualify, a clone needed a CDR3 longer than four amino acids, an in-frame nucleotide length, and no stop codon. A read containing the complete CDR3 structure was counted as an effective read. Expanded clones were validated by RT-PCR with 24 Vbeta primers, GeneScan spectratyping, and Sanger sequencing. TCRdb's own reprocessing of the public reads used fastp at Q25 and MiXCR and kept productive beta chains. For every CDR3 protein sequence, its rows merge into one entry that carries the most common genes and DNA. Here the V and J calls rest on TCRdb's processing, not on the authors' analysis. For this sample the table gives 11,000 to 15,000 distinct CDR3 sequences, of which over 30% were detected only once. Of the sample, around 9% falls within the top ten clones.

CDR1 DFQATT and CDR2 SNEGSKA are derived from the germline V gene (reference sequence). Inclusive of the bounding cysteine and phenylalanine, the CDR3 is 15 residues long. CDR3 DNA is the only sequence kept; it has 45 bases, read in frame from the first base. Germline trimming: 3 bases from V, 7 bases from J; junction bases outside gene matches: 9. The sample was CD3+ T cells sorted from blood and cultured. This receptor was identified in a female donor in good health. The chain employs TRBV20-1 and TRBJ2-1, with 10 bases aligning to TRBD2. The CDR3 protein is CSASPLAGVVNEQFF. The sequence in DNA is TGCAGTGCTAGTCCCCTAGCGGGAGTGGTAAATGAGCAGTTCTTC.